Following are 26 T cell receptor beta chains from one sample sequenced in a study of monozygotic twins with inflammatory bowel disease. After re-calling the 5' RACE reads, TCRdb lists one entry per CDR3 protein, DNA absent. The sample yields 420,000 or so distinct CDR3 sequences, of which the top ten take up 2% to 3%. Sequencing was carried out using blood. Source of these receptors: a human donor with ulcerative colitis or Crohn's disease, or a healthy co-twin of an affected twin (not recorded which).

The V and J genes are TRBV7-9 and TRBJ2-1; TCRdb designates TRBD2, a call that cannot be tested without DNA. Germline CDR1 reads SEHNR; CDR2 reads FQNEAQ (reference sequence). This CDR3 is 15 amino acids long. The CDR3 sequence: CASSIIAGGFAEQFF.

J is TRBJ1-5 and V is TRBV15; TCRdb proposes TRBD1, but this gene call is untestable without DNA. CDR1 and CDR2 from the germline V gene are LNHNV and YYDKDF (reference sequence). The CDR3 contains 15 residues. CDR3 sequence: CATSRDPGGHQPQHF.

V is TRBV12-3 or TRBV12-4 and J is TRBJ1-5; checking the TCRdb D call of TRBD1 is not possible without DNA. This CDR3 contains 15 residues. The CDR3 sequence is CASSKTTGYNQPQHF.

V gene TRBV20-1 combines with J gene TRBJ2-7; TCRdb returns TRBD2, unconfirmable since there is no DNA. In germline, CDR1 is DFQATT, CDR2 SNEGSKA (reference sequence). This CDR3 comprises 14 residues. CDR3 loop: CSANPGTGSYEQYF.

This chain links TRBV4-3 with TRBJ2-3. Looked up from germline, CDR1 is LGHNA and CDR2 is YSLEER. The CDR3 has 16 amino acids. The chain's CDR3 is CASSQDPAISTDTQYF.

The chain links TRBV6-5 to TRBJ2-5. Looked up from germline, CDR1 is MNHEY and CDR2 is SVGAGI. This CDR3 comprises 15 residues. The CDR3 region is CASSYSWTNQETQYF.

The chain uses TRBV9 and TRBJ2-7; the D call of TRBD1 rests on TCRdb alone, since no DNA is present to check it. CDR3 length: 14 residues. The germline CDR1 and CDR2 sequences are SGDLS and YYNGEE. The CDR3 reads CASSVDLSTGGMYF.

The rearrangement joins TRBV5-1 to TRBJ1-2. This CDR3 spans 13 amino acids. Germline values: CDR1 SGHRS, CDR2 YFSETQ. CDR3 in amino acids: CASSPTELYGYTF.

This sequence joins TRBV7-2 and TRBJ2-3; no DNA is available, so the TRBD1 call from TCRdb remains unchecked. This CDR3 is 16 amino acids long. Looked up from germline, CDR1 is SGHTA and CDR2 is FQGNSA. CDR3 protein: CASNRVGQLSTDTQYF.

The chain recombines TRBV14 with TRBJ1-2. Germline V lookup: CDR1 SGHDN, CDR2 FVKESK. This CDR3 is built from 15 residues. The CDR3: CASSQLGIANYGYTF.

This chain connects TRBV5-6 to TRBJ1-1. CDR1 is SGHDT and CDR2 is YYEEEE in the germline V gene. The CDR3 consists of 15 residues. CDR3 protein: CASSFGLGGGTEAFF.

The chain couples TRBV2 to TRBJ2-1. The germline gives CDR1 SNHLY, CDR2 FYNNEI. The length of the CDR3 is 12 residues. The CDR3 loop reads CASSEISQEQFF.

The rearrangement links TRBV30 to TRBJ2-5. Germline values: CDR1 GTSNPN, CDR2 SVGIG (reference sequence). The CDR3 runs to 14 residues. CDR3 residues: CAWSAHPGAETQYF.

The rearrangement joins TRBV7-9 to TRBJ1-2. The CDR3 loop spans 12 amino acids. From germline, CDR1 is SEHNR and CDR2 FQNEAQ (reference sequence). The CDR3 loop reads CASSLGGNGYTF.

This chain's CDR3 is CASSFDRDHENTIYF. The V and J genes are TRBV7-2 and TRBJ1-3; TCRdb designates TRBD1, a call that cannot be tested without DNA. This CDR3 spans 15 amino acids. CDR1 and CDR2 from the germline V gene are SGHTA and FQGNSA.

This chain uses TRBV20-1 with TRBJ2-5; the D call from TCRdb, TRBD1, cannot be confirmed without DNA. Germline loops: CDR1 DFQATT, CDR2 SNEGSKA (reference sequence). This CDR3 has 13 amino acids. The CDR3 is CSADRGLQETQYF.

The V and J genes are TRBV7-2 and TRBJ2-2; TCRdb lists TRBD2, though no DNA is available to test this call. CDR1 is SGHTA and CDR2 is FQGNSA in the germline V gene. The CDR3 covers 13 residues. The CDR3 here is CASSFGLIGELFF. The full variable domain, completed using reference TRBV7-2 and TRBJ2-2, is GAGVSQSPSNKVTEKGKDVELRCDPISGHTALYWYRQSLGQGLEFLIYFQGNSAPDKSGLPSDRFSAERTGGSVSTLTIQRTQQEDSAVYLCASSFGLIGELFFGEGSRLTVL.

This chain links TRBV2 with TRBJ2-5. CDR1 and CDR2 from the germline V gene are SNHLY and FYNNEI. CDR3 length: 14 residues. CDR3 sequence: CASSEAGTGETQYF.

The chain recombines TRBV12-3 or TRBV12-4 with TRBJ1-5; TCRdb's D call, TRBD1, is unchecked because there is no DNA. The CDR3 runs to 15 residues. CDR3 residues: CASRLTGGSNQPQHF.

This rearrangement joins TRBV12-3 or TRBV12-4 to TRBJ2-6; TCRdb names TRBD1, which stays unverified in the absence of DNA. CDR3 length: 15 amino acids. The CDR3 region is CASRERGAGANVLTF.

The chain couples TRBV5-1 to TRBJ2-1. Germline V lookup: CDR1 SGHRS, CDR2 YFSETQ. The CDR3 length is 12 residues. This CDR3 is CASSLYPNEQFF.

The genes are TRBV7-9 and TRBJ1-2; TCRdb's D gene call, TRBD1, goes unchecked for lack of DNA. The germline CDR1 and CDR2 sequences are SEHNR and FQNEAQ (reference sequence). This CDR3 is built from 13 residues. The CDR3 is CASSWGQEPGYTF.

Here the CDR3 reads CATSRESGNTIYF. The chain employs TRBV15 and TRBJ1-3. Germline V gives CDR1 LNHNV, CDR2 YYDKDF (reference sequence). This CDR3 is 13 amino acids long.

The CDR3 region is CASSPRNYNEQFF. The chain combines TRBV3-1 with TRBJ2-1. This CDR3 has 13 amino acids. Germline values: CDR1 LGHDT, CDR2 YNNKEL (reference sequence).

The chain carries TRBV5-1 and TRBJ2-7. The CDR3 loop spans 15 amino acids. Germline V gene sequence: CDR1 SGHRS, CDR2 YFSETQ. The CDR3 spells CASSLNQVFSYEQYF.

The CDR3 spells CSVIPIGTEAFF. J is TRBJ1-1 and V is TRBV29-1. Germline assignment: CDR1 SQVTM and CDR2 ANQGSEA. This CDR3 is 12 amino acids long.